This entry features one T cell receptor beta chain sequence. Clones were sequenced by immunoSEQ multiplex PCR, and TCRdb holds only the in-frame ones, with some missing. The table includes around 70,000 clones, around 90% detected once. The data belong to a study of cytomegalovirus exposure and HLA in healthy donors. CDR3 length: 15 amino acids. Germline CDR1 is SGHTA and CDR2 is FQGTGA. The junction had 7 bases not matched to a gene; V was cut back by 5 bases and J by 6 bases. The sequenced sample was PBMCs. This chain connects TRBV7-3 to TRBJ2-1; 10 positions agree with TRBD1. The receptor comes from a man between 18 and 35 years old in good health and CMV-seronegative. In DNA, the CDR3 is TGTGCCAGCAGCCCATCTGGGACAGGGGTCAATGAGCAGTTCTTC. This codes for CASSPSGTGVNEQFF.